This T cell receptor beta chain came from a study of control samples from healthy donors and cancer patients. Some clones are missing from TCRdb's copy, which holds only in-frame ones; the method was immunoSEQ multiplex PCR. In the table there are about 47,000 clones, about four fifths of which are singletons. V dropped 0 bases and J dropped 3 bases, with 0 bases sitting between them. The CDR3 runs 11 residues. Germline V gene sequence: CDR1 MNHNS, CDR2 SASEGT. This TCR was recovered from a man aged 70 or older in good health. The sample comprised blood. The chain recombines TRBV6-1 with TRBJ2-7; D call uncertain. The CDR3 bases are TGTGCCAGCAGTGAAGCCTACGAGCAGTACTTC. Translation: CASSEAYEQYF.